This T cell receptor (beta chain) comes out of a study of T cell responses to AZD1222 COVID-19 vaccine (dated by TCRdb to the early 2020s). General notes on the study: TCR sequencing was performed for roughly 250 trial participants, of whom roughly 200 were given two doses of AZD1222 and approximately 25 were given two doses of MenACWY control vaccine. Trial participants were enrolled into age subgroups of 18-55, 56-69 and 70-plus years, which contained about 150, 28 and 57 TCR-sequenced participants, respectively.

The CDR3 regions of human TCRbeta chains were analyzed by immunosequencing. Concerning the study's data processing: Repertoire TCRs were matched against a reference library of SARS-CoV-2-specific TCRs generated with the MIRA antigen-specificity platform. Breadth was defined as the fraction of unique TCRs that were SARS-CoV-2-associated, and depth was defined as the fraction of total T cells that were SARS-CoV-2-associated. Each spike-specific TCR was assigned to its reactive spike region and to a CD4 or CD8 class using the MIRA data. Log10-transformed breadth and depth values were compared by one-way ANOVA with Sidak's multiple comparisons tests. TCRdb took over this immuneACCESS table, retaining in-frame rearrangements with V and J assigned. Such tables are incomplete; in checked studies, under half of the missing clones stem from an unresolved V gene, and the remainder is unexplained. V and J calls and clone size follow that table, whereas D and trimming were derived from the DNA. Across this sample there are 150,000 to 200,000 clones, with about 89% seen only once. The ten most abundant clones make up approximately 1.2% of the sample.

The CDR3 spans 13 residues, from the cysteine through the phenylalanine. Kept here is only the CDR3 DNA, which spans 39 bases and is read in frame from base 1. The junction shows trimming of 1 base on V and 2 bases on J, plus 3 bases between the germline ends. The germline V gene provides CDR1 SNHLY and CDR2 FYNNEI. Results the study describes overall, beyond this receptor: Most participants were white British and females outnumbered males, and the authors suggested that clonal diversity may have been underestimated. A significant rise in spike-specific TCR breadth and depth was observed after two AZD1222 doses relative to day 0 and relative to MenACWY recipients. In the small 56-69-year group, the increase in depth fell short of significance, most likely because of low power. Because no day 14 peak-response samples were available, the repertoires could be characterized only after the peak T cell response. Conclusions about previously exposed vaccinees are limited because only 5 or 6 AZD1222 recipients were SARS-CoV-2 seropositive at baseline. The vaccine-associated CD4 TCRs covered the entire spike protein, and the dominant responses fell in regions 160-218 and 743-854. Nearly half of unique spike-specific TCRs reportedly recognized epitopes outside regions mutated in the B.1.351 and B.1.1.7 variants.

Interpreted using the paper, the time point label stands for: about 28 days (+/-7) after the second vaccine dose. Because spike-specific TCR depth and breadth did not differ between the two schedules, AZD1222 recipients who got a second dose at roughly 4 weeks were pooled with those who got a second dose at roughly 12 weeks. Samples from vaccinated people were obtained from the UK trials COV001 and COV002, which included a single-blind randomized controlled phase 2/3 trial of AZD1222 (ChAdOx1 nCoV-19) in healthy adults. For TCRbeta chain sequencing, PBMC samples from trial participants were taken at day 0 and at day 28 after the second dose. In this sample, this clone turned up once. Its antigen has not been determined. Base qualities are missing; no much larger clone stands one base away.

This sample comprised peripheral blood, obtained 28 days after the second AZD1222 dose. The chain uses TRBV2 and TRBJ2-1, with no D gene named confidently. This TCR derives from an adult who received the AZD1222 COVID-19 vaccine. The base sequence is TGTGCCAGCAGTGAAGGGACCTACAATGAGCAGTTCTTC. Its translation is CASSEGTYNEQFF.